A selection of T cell receptor beta chains follows, all from one sample in a study of blood T cell repertoires in COVID-19. The method was immunoSEQ multiplex PCR; TCRdb's version includes in-frame clones alone and lacks a portion of them. The sample carries about 98,000 clones, more than 80% recorded once. Source material: peripheral blood. The receptors originated from a human donor in a cohort sampled during active COVID-19. Both conserved end residues are trimmed from each CDR3. The order of the fields is V gene, J gene, CDR3 protein.

V gene: TRBV28
J gene: TRBJ2-5
CDR3 protein: ASTTGRRLKTQY

V gene: TRBV5-4
J gene: TRBJ1-1
CDR3 protein: ASSIENTEAF

V gene: TRBV19
J gene: TRBJ2-7
CDR3 protein: ASSISGGQSYEQY

V gene: TRBV7-2
J gene: TRBJ1-6
CDR3 protein: ASSPGGVGSPLH

V gene: TRBV5-4
J gene: TRBJ1-1
CDR3 protein: ASSGTDRAGRAF

V gene: TRBV9
J gene: TRBJ2-1
CDR3 protein: ASSVFSGPYNEQF

V gene: TRBV7-2
J gene: TRBJ1-2
CDR3 protein: ASSSQGTYGYT

V gene: TRBV9
J gene: TRBJ1-6
CDR3 protein: ASSSDRGWNSPLH

V gene: TRBV7-8
J gene: TRBJ2-3
CDR3 protein: ASSLRRGGTDTQY

V gene: TRBV30
J gene: TRBJ2-7
CDR3 protein: AWSVRWDFGSYEQY

V gene: TRBV11-2
J gene: TRBJ1-2
CDR3 protein: ASSLGGDRVSGYT

V gene: TRBV7-2
J gene: TRBJ1-5
CDR3 protein: ASSLGTPHSNQPQH

V gene: TRBV10-3
J gene: TRBJ2-7
CDR3 protein: AISVADRSPYEQY

V gene: TRBV4-3
J gene: TRBJ2-2
CDR3 protein: ASSQDFRGSGQNTGELF

V gene: TRBV28
J gene: TRBJ1-3
CDR3 protein: ASRPGQGSGNTIY

V gene: TRBV7-9
J gene: TRBJ2-3
CDR3 protein: ASSLASLAGRDTQY

V gene: TRBV24-1
J gene: TRBJ2-1
CDR3 protein: ATSDRTSGSNEQF

V gene: TRBV24-1
J gene: TRBJ2-1
CDR3 protein: ATSDPSGGYNEQF